One and the same sample provided the 9 T cell receptor beta chains below, sequenced in a study of blood T cell repertoires in COVID-19. Assay used: immunoSEQ multiplex PCR; TCRdb lists only in-frame clones, some missing. The sample yields some 150,000 clones, around four fifths seen once. The sequenced sample consisted of peripheral blood. These receptors came from a human donor in a cohort sampled during active COVID-19.

The V gene is TRBV29-1, the J gene TRBJ2-3; D is possibly TRBD2 (6 bases). Germline-derived CDR1 and CDR2 are SQVTM and ANQGSEA. V was shortened by 4 bases and J by 3 bases, with 14 bases between the two germline ends. The CDR3 consists of 14 residues. This chain's CDR3 is CSVAPRGNTDTQYF. The CDR3 bases are TGCAGCGTTGCCCCCCGCGGGAATACAGATACGCAGTATTTT.

This clone was counted between two and nine times. The rearrangement links TRBV28 to TRBJ1-2, with D maybe TRBD1 (6 bases). The V gene lost 0 bases and the J gene lost 7 bases, with 12 bases spanning the gap. Per the germline V gene, CDR1 is MDHEN and CDR2 is SYDVKM. The CDR3 loop spans 14 amino acids. Here the CDR3 DNA reads TGTGCCAGCAGTTTATGGACAGGACAGTCTGGCTACACCTTC. Translating it yields CASSLWTGQSGYTF.

The chain carries TRBV10-3 and TRBJ2-7; tentative D call: TRBD1 (5 bases). The V end lost 1 base, the J end lost 4 bases, and 14 bases lay between the germline ends. The CDR3 is made up of 15 amino acids. CDR1 is ENHRY, CDR2 SYGVKD, per germline. The CDR3 loop reads CAISELGQGLYEQYF. CDR3 DNA: TGTGCCATCAGTGAGTTGGGGCAGGGTCTATACGAGCAGTACTTC.

This clone was seen only once. This rearrangement joins TRBV7-9 to TRBJ2-5; 7 positions match TRBD1. The junction had 15 bases not matched to a gene; V was cut back by 4 bases and J by 1 base. Germline loops: CDR1 SEHNR, CDR2 FQNEAQ (reference sequence). The CDR3 is made up of 18 amino acids. CDR3 nucleotide sequence: TGTGCCAGCAGCTATCGTCCCGGGACAGCCCGTTTCCAAGAGACCCAGTACTTC. Translation gives CASSYRPGTARFQETQYF.

V is TRBV4-3 and J is TRBJ1-1; no firm D call. Germline V gives CDR1 LGHNA, CDR2 YSLEER. The ends were cut back, 4 bases at V and 8 bases at J, with 20 bases in the middle. The CDR3 has 15 amino acids. The CDR3 loop reads CASSPTTLGSREAFF. The CDR3 DNA follows: TGCGCCAGCAGCCCCACAACCTTGGGGAGCAGAGAAGCTTTCTTT.

This clone was seen a few times. V usage is TRBV3-1 (or the pseudogene TRBV3-2) and J usage is TRBJ2-1, with 11 bases aligning to TRBD2. Germline loops: CDR1 LGHDT, CDR2 YNNKEL (reference sequence). V trimming: 6 bases; J trimming: 12 bases; junction bases outside the gene matches: 4. CDR3 length: 12 amino acids. CDR3 in DNA: TGTGCCAGCAGTCTTACTAGCGGGGGGCAGTTCTTC. Protein sequence: CASSLTSGGQFF.

The chain employs TRBV5-1 and TRBJ2-5; 8 nucleotides align to TRBD1. The CDR3 consists of 13 residues. Germline CDR1 is SGHRS and CDR2 is YFSETQ. V shed 3 bases and J 5 bases; nucleotides not matched to a gene: 3. CDR3 in amino acids: CASSYRGDETQYF. The CDR3, as DNA: TGCGCCAGCAGCTACAGGGGGGACGAGACCCAGTACTTC.

This clone was found a few times. The chain recombines TRBV5-1 with TRBJ2-7; 7 bases line up with TRBD2. The CDR3 is made up of 14 amino acids. Trimming cost V 3 bases and J 4 bases; bases outside gene matches: 7. Germline lookup yields CDR1 SGHRS and CDR2 YFSETQ. The CDR3 DNA reads TGCGCCAGCAGCTGGGGGGGTAGCGGATACGAGCAGTACTTC. Translated: CASSWGGSGYEQYF.

Notes on this clone: The same CDR3 is also encoded by other DNA sequences in this sample. The V gene is TRBV19, the J gene TRBJ2-5, with TRBD2 matching over 12 bases. CDR1 LNHDA and CDR2 SQIVND come from the germline V gene (reference sequence). This CDR3 spans 15 amino acids. V was pared by 1 base and J by 3 bases, with 0 bases of the junction left unmatched. The CDR3 spells CASSIGTSGKETQYF. The DNA of the CDR3 is TGTGCCAGTAGTATAGGGACTAGCGGGAAAGAGACCCAGTACTTC.